This T cell receptor (beta chain) was retrieved from a study of blood T cells in healthy people across ages. Each sample used at least 6 million PBMCs. A second PCR, run for roughly 7 to 11 cycles, used a sample-barcoded 5' primer plus a J-beta primer mix. TCRdb re-derived calls from the 5' RACE reads in MiXCR, one entry per CDR3 protein. The sample has around 1,800,000 distinct CDR3 sequences, roughly two fifths seen once. The CDR3 extends over 18 amino acids. Unmatched junction bases numbered 8, after V lost 5 bases and J lost 0 bases. CDR1 is SEHNR and CDR2 is FQNEAQ in the germline V gene (reference sequence).

Sequenced input: blood. The sequence was obtained from a human donor in good health. This chain joins TRBV7-9 and TRBJ2-6; 9 bases agree with TRBD2. CDR3 sequence reads: CASSARLAGTSGANVLTF. Written as DNA, the CDR3 is TGTGCCAGCAGCGCACGCCTAGCGGGGACCTCTGGGGCCAACGTCCTGACTTTC.